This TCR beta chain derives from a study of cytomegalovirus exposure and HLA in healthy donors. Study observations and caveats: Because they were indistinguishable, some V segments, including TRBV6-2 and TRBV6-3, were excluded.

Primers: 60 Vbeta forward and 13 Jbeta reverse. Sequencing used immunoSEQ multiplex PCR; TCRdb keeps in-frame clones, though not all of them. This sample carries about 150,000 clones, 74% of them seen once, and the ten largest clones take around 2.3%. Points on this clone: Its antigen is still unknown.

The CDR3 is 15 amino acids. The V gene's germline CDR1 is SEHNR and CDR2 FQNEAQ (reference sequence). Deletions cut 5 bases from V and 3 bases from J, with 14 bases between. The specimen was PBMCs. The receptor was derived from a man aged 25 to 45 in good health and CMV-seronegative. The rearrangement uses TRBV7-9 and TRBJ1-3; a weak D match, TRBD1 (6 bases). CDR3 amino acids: CASSPRIGGGNTIYF. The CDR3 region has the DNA TGTGCCAGCAGCCCCCGTATAGGGGGTGGAAACACCATATATTTT.